The present T cell receptor (beta chain) was sequenced within a study of T cells in Graves' hyperthyroidism and ophthalmopathy. With a duration under 2 months, the hyperthyroidism was newly diagnosed in patients aged 18 to 65. In making diagnoses, clinical symptoms, serum thyroxine and TRAb, thyroid ultrasound and orbital computed tomography were all used. First hyperthyroidism diagnosis is when the blood sample was obtained, before any ophthalmopathy symptoms. With V trimmed by 7 bases and J by 3 bases, 4 bases remained unmatched. The CDR3 runs to 13 residues. From RNA transcripts, TCR beta CDR3 regions were amplified. Carried out on the TCR CDR3, a first-round RT-PCR used the HTBI primer set. A single record per CDR3 protein comes from TCRdb applying MiXCR to the multiplex PCR reads. Of over 250,000 distinct CDR3 sequences listed, less than 30% were seen once; the top ten hold roughly 24%. This clonotype came up many times.

The sequence came from a man aged 35-49 years with Graves' hyperthyroidism that later progressed to Graves' ophthalmopathy. Sequencing input: blood. The chain recombines TRBV12-3 or TRBV12-4 with TRBJ2-7; 9 bases agree with TRBD2. The CDR3 region has the DNA TGTGCCAGCAAGCGGGAGGAACACTACGAGCAGTACTTC. Residues: CASKREEHYEQYF.